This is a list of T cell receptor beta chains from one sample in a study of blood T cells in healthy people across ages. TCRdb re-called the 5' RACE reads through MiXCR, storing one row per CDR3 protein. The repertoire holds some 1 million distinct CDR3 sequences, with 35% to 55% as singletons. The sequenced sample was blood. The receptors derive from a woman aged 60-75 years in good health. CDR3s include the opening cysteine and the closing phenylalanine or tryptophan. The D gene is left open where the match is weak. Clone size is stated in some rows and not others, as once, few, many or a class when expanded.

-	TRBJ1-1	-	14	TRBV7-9	CASSLARKNTEAFF	TGTGCCAGCAGCTTAGCGCGGAAGAACACTGAAGCTTTCTTT
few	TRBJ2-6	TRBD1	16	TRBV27	CASSLGRGTGANVLTF	TGTGCCAGCAGTTTGGGCAGGGGGACTGGGGCCAACGTCCTGACTTTC
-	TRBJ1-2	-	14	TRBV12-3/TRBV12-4	CASSLDAGQYGYTF	TGTGCCAGCAGTTTAGACGCAGGACAATATGGCTACACCTTC
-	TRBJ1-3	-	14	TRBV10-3	CAIDREGTGNTIYF	TGTGCCATCGACCGTGAGGGTACTGGAAACACCATATATTTT
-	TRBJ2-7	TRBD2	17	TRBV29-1	CSVEGLAGGRSYNEQYF	TGCAGCGTTGAAGGATTAGCGGGAGGGCGTTCCTACAATGAGCAGTACTTC
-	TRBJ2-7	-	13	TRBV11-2	CASSLRRTYEQYF	TGTGCCAGCAGCCTTCGGCGGACCTACGAGCAGTACTTC
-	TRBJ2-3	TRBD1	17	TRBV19	CASSTQGVPARSDTQYF	TGTGCCAGTAGTACACAGGGGGTTCCGGCACGTTCAGATACGCAGTATTTT
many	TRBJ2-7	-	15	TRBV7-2	CASSPGPTRGYEQYF	TGTGCCAGCAGCCCAGGCCCTACCCGGGGCTACGAGCAGTACTTC
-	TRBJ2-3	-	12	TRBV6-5	CASRREADTQYF	TGTGCCAGCAGGAGGGAGGCAGATACGCAGTATTTT
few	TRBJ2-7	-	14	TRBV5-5	CASSAAAQLYEQYF	TGTGCCAGCAGCGCGGCCGCACAGCTCTACGAGCAGTACTTC
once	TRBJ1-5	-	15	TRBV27	CASSLSGQGLQPQHF	TGTGCCAGCAGTTTATCGGGGCAGGGTCTGCAGCCCCAGCATTTT
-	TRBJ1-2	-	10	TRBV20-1	CRTGRGDYTF	TGCAGGACCGGCCGCGGCGACTACACCTTC
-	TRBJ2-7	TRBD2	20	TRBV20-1	CSARDLGLAGGPPADNEQYF	TGCAGTGCTAGAGATCTGGGACTAGCGGGAGGGCCGCCCGCGGACAATGAGCAGTACTTC
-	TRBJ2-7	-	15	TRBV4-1	CASSLGRSLSYEQYF	TGCGCCAGCAGCCTAGGACGGAGTCTCTCCTACGAGCAGTACTTC
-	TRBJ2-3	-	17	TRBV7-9	CASSLVRWGENPDTQYF	TGTGCCAGCAGCTTAGTTCGCTGGGGAGAAAACCCAGATACGCAGTATTTT
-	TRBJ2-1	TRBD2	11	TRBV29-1	CSASSGIEQFF	TGCAGCGCTAGTAGCGGGATTGAGCAGTTCTTC
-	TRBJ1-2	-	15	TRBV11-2	CASSSPRQSNYGYTF	TGTGCCAGCAGTTCCCCTCGACAGAGTAACTATGGCTACACCTTC
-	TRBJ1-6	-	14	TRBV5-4	CASSSVGTNSLLHF	TGTGCCAGCAGCTCCGTGGGGACCAATTCACTCCTCCACTTT
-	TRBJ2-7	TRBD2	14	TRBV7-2	CASSPGLAFNEQYF	TGTGCCAGCAGTCCGGGACTAGCGTTCAATGAGCAGTACTTC
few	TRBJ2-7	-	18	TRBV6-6	CASSYLNRVAGLAYEQYF	TGTGCCAGCAGTTACCTCAACCGGGTGGCGGGGCTGGCCTACGAGCAGTACTTC
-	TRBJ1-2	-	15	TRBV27	CASSFRAGPPYGYTF	TGTGCCAGCAGTTTCCGGGCGGGACCTCCCTATGGCTACACCTTC
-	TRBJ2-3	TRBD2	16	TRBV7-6	CASSLRAGDPTDTQYF	TGCGCCAGCAGCTTACGAGCGGGAGACCCCACAGATACGCAGTATTTT
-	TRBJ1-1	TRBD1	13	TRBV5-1	CASSLTGVTEAFF	TGCGCCAGCAGCTTAACAGGGGTCACTGAAGCTTTCTTT
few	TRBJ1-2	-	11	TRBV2	CASRWREGYTF	TGTGCCAGCAGGTGGAGGGAGGGCTACACCTTC
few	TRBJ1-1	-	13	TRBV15	CATSREGEEEAFF	TGTGCCACCAGCAGAGAAGGGGAAGAAGAAGCTTTCTTT
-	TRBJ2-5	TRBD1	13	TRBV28	CASTIQGAETQYF	TGTGCCAGCACCATTCAGGGGGCCGAGACCCAGTACTTC
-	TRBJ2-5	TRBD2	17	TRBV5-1	CASSGGLAGLYQETQYF	TGCGCCAGCAGCGGTGGCTTAGCGGGACTGTACCAAGAGACCCAGTACTTC
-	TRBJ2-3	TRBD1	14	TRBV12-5	CASGWDRVTDTQYF	TGTGCTAGTGGTTGGGACAGGGTAACAGATACGCAGTATTTT
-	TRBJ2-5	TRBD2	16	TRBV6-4	CASSVASGSKDNEQYF	TGTGCCAGCAGTGTGGCTAGCGGGAGTAAAGACAATGAGCAGTACTTC
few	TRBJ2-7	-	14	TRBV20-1	CSAKDAVLRYEQYF	TGCAGTGCTAAGGACGCCGTGTTGAGATACGAGCAGTACTTC
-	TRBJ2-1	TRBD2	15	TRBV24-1	CATSVRTGGSNEQFF	TGTGCCACCAGTGTCAGGACTGGCGGGAGTAATGAGCAGTTCTTC
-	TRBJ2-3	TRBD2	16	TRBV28	CASSPRTSPHADTQYF	TGTGCCAGCAGCCCCCGGACTAGCCCACACGCAGATACGCAGTATTTT
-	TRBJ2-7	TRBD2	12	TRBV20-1	CSERLAGDEQYF	TGCAGTGAAAGGCTAGCGGGCGACGAGCAGTACTTC
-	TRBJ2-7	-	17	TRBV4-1	CASSQLQRKTDSYEQYF	TGCGCCAGCAGCCAATTGCAACGGAAGACCGATTCCTACGAGCAGTACTTC
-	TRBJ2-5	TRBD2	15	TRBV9	CASSVGPAGGETQYF	TGTGCCAGCAGCGTAGGTCCAGCGGGGGGAGAGACCCAGTACTTC
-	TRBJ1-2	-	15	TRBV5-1	CASSAGRGYSYGYTF	TGCGCCAGCAGCGCCGGAAGGGGCTACAGCTATGGCTACACCTTC
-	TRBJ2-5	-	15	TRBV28	CASSPGGFRQETQYF	TGTGCCAGCAGCCCGGGCGGGTTTCGCCAAGAGACCCAGTACTTC
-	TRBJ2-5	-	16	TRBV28	CASSLWQGFTQETQYF	TGTGCCAGCAGTTTATGGCAGGGCTTCACTCAAGAGACCCAGTACTTC
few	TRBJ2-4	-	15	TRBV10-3	CAISEGQRGKNIQYF	TGTGCCATCAGTGAAGGGCAGAGGGGCAAAAACATTCAGTACTTC